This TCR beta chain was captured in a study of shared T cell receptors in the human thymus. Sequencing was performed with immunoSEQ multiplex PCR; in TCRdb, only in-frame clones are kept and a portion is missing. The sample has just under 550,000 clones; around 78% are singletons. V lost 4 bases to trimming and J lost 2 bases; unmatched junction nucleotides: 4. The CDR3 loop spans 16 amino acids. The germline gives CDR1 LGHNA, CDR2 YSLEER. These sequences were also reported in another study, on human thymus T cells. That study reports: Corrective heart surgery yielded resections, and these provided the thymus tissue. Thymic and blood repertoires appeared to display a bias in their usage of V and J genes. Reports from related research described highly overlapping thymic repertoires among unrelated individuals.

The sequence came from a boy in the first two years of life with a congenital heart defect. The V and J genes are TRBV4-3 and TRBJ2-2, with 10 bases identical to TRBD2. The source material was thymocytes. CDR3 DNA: TGCGCCAGCAGCCTGCGGACTAGCGGAAACACCGGGGAGCTGTTTTTT. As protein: CASSLRTSGNTGELFF.